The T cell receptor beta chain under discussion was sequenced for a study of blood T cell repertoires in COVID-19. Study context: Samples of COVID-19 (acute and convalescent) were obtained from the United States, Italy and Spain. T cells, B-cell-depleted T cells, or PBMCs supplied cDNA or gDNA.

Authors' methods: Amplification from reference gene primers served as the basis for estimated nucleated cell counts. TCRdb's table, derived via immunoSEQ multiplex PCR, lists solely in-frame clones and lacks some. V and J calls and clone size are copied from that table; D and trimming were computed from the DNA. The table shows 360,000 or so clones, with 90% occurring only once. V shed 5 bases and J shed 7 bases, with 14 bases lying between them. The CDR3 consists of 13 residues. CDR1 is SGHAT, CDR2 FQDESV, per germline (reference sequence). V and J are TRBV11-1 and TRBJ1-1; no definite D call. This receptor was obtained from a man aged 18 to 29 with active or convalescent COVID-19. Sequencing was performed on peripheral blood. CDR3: CASSPRLGGEAFF. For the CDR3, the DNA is TGTGCCAGCAGCCCCCGCTTGGGAGGTGAAGCTTTCTTT.